This T cell receptor beta chain was found in a study of cytomegalovirus exposure and HLA in healthy donors. Study as a whole: Early released data comprised 75 million to 100 million unique TCRs from HLA-typed donors.

General study findings and limits: Most of the TCR beta V segments (in an earlier analysis) were productive either about 87% or about 30% of the time. Analysis performed later showed TCR beta chains linked to HLA being more clonally expanded than equally common others. On later analysis, the bulk of CMV-associated TCR beta chains appeared to be HLA-restricted.

PCR was performed using 60 Vbeta and 13 Jbeta primers. The data were produced by immunoSEQ multiplex PCR, yet TCRdb's version contains in-frame clones alone and is incomplete. The profile shows about 150,000 clones, approximately 85% of them singletons. On this clone: Its antigen remains unknown.

This TCR was recovered from a young woman in good health and CMV-seronegative. The sequencing input was PBMCs.

CDR3 in DNA: TGTGCCAGTAGTAGGGGAACTAGCGGGAGGGTAAGGGATACGCAGTATTTT. Protein: CASSRGTSGRVRDTQYF. This sequence joins TRBV19 and TRBJ2-3; TRBD2 aligns across 13 bases. The CDR3 consists of 17 residues. V dropped 4 bases and J dropped 6; count of bases not matched to a gene: 10. Germline V lookup: CDR1 LNHDA, CDR2 SQIVND (reference sequence).